This T cell receptor (beta chain) was documented in a study of blood T cells in healthy people across ages. General observations from the study: When set beside aged donors, long-lived donors presented more naive CD4+ cells and higher diversity.

A second PCR, run for about 7 to 11 cycles, used a sample-barcoded 5' primer plus a J-beta primer mix. Via MiXCR, TCRdb re-called the 5' RACE reads, giving one row per CDR3 protein. Among 760,000 or so distinct CDR3 sequences listed, 20% to 25% were seen once. Turning to this clonotype: The antigen is unknown.

The germline CDR1 and CDR2 sequences are LGHNT and FRNRAP. Trimming took 3 bases from V and 3 from J; bases not matched to a gene: 21. This CDR3 has 20 residues. These data also featured in a second study, about T cells of mothers and their children.

Sequencing was carried out using blood. The TCR was taken from a boy aged 5-17 years in good health. V is TRBV12-5 and J is TRBJ2-5; 8 positions match TRBD2. CDR3: CASGFLTHSLTSGWEETQYF. The CDR3 DNA follows: TGTGCTAGTGGTTTCCTAACCCACTCTCTCACTAGCGGCTGGGAAGAGACCCAGTACTTC.